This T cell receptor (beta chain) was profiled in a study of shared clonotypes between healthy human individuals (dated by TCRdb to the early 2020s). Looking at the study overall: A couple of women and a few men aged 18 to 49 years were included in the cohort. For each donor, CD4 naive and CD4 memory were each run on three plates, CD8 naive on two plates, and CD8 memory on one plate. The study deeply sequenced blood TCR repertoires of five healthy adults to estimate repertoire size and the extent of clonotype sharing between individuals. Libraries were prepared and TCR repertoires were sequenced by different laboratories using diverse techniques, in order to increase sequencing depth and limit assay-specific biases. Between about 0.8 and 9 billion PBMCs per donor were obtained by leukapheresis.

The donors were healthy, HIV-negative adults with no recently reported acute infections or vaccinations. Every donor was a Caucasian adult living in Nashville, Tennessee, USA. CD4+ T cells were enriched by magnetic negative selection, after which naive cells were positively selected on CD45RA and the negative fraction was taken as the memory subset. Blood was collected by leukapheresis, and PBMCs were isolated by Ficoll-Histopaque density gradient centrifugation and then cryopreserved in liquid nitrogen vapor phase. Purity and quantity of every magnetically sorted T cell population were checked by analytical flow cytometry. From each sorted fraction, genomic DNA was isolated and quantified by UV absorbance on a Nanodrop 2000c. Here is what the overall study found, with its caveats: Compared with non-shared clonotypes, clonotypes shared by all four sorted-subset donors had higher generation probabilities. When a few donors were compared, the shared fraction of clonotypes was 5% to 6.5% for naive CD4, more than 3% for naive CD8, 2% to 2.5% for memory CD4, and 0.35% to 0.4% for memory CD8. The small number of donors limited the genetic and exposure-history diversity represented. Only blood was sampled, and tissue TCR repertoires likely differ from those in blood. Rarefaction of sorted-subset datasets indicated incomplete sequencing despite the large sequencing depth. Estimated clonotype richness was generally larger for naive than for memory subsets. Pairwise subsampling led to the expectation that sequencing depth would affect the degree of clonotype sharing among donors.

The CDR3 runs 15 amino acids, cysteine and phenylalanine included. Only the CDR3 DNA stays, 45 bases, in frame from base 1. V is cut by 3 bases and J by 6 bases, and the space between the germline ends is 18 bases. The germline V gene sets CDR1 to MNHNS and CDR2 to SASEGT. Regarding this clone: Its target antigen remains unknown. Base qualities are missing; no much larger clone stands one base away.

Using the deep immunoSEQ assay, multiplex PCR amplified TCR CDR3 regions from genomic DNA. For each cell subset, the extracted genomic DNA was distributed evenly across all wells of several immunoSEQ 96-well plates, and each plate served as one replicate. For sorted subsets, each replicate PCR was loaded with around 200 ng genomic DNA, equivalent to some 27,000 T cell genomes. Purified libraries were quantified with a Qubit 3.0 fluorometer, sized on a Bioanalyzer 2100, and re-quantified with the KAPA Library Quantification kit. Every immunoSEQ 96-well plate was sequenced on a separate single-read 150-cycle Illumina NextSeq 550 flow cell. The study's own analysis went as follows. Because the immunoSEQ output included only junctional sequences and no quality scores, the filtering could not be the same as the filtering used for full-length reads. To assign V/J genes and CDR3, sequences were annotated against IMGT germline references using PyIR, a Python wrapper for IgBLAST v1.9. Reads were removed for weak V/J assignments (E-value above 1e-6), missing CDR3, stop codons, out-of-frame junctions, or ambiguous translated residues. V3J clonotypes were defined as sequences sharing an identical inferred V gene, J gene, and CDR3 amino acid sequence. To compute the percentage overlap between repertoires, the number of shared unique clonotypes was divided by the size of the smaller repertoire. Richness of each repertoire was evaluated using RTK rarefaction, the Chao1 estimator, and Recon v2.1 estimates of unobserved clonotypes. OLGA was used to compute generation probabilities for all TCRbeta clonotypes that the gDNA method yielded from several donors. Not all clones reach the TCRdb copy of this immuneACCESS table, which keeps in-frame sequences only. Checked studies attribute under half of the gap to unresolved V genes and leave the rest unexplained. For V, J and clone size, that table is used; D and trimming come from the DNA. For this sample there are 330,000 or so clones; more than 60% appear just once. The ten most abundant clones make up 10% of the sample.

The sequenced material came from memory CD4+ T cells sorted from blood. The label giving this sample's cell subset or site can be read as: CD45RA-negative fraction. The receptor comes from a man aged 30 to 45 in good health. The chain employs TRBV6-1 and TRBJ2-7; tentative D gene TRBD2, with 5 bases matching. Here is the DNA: TGTGCCAGCAGTGACCCACGACCGGGGAGTAGCGAGCAGTACTTC. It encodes CASSDPRPGSSEQYF.